The T cell receptor beta chain described here comes from a study of sequential checkpoint blockade in melanoma. For the study at large: After both sequences, patients received maintenance nivolumab.

The V gene end was trimmed by 4 bases and the J gene end by 5 bases; junction bases not matched to a gene: 4. Germline CDR1 MNHEY, CDR2 SMNVEV (reference sequence). The CDR3 covers 16 residues. Treatment of the sample: randomized to nivolumab then ipilimumab (arm A) or the reverse (arm B). Sorted cells were live CD3+CD8+, lacking CD19 and CD56, from PBMCs. Profiling relied on immunoSEQ multiplex PCR, and the TCRdb table lists in-frame clones only, not all of them. The sample shows fewer than 25,000 clones, 75% to 90% of them seen only once. The sample consisted of CD8+ T cells sorted from blood (inferred from file names), taken from a patient given nivolumab and ipilimumab in sequence. The chain carries TRBV27 and TRBJ2-1; 14 nucleotides line up with TRBD2. This sequence originates from a human donor with melanoma. CDR3 DNA sequence: TGTGCCAGCAGTTCCCGACTAGCGGGGGGGCACAATGAGCAGTTCTTC. Its translation is CASSSRLAGGHNEQFF.